The 20 T cell receptor beta chains in this list originate from one sample, sequenced in a study of shared clonotypes between healthy human individuals. Only in-frame clones appear in the TCRdb table, and some are missing; sequencing was by immunoSEQ multiplex PCR. The table shows roughly 2 million clones, with 85% to 95% occurring only once. Material for sequencing was naive CD4+ T cells sorted from blood. Subset meaning: CD45RA+ positively selected. The receptor source for this set is a young man in good health.

CDR3 nucleotide sequence: TGTGCCAGCAGCGGGTACAGGGATAGCAATCAGCCCCAGCATTTT. Amino acid sequence: CASSGYRDSNQPQHF. The V call is TRBV5-8, the J call TRBJ1-5; D is perhaps TRBD1 (6 bases). Trimming shortened V by 4 bases and J by 0 bases, and 11 bases separated the two germline ends. The CDR3 contains 15 residues. Germline V lookup: CDR1 SGHTS, CDR2 YDEGEE.

To note about this clone: This CDR3 is also generated by other DNA sequences in the sample. V usage is TRBV5-1 and J usage is TRBJ1-5; 7 bases are a match to TRBD1. This CDR3 spans 14 amino acids. V shed 3 bases, J shed 2 bases, and the junction held 2 bases outside the gene matches. Germline assignment: CDR1 SGHRS and CDR2 YFSETQ. The CDR3 DNA reads TGCGCCAGCAGCTCAGGGACAGGCAATCAGCCCCAGCATTTT. Protein: CASSSGTGNQPQHF.

The V and J genes are TRBV4-2 and TRBJ2-2; 9 bases agree with TRBD2. The J segment lost 5 bases and the V segment lost 0 bases, leaving 16 bases of the junction unmatched. The CDR3 is 20 amino acids. Looked up from germline, CDR1 is LGHNA and CDR2 is YNFKEQ. The CDR3 protein is CASSQEYHSGGPATTGELFF. The CDR3 DNA reads TGTGCCAGCAGCCAAGAGTATCACAGCGGGGGGCCCGCGACAACCGGGGAGCTGTTTTTT.

This clone was seen just once. The chain has TRBV28 and TRBJ2-6; D perhaps matches TRBD1 (5 bases). The CDR3 extends over 16 amino acids. V was cut by 3 bases and J by 4 bases, with 13 bases left in between. The germline V gene encodes CDR1 MDHEN and CDR2 SYDVKM. The CDR3 protein is CASSLPGLGGANVLTF. The CDR3 DNA reads as TGTGCCAGCAGTTTGCCAGGGTTGGGAGGGGCCAACGTCCTGACTTTC.

This clone showed up just once. The chain employs TRBV11-2 and TRBJ2-7; 7 bases align to TRBD2. Germline CDR1 and CDR2: SGHAT and FQNNGV. The CDR3 runs 15 residues. Unmatched junction bases numbered 4, after V lost 0 bases and J lost 2 bases. The CDR3 sequence: CASSLEGGVTYEQYF. Here the CDR3 DNA reads TGTGCCAGCAGCTTAGAGGGAGGGGTCACCTACGAGCAGTACTTC. The full variable domain, rest sourced from reference TRBV11-2 and TRBJ2-7, is EAGVAQSPRYKIIEKRQSVAFWCNPISGHATLYWYQQILGQGPKLLIQFQNNGVVDDSQLPKDRFSAERLKGVDSTLKIQPAKLEDSAVYLCASSLEGGVTYEQYFGPGTRLTVT.

The genes are TRBV6-5 and TRBJ1-2; the D gene is possibly TRBD1 (6 bases). V was cut by 6 bases and J by 8 bases, with 16 bases left in between. The CDR3 extends over 13 amino acids. The germline V gene encodes CDR1 MNHEY and CDR2 SVGAGI. Here the CDR3 reads CASRPSLGGGYTF. DNA for the CDR3: TGTGCCAGCAGGCCCTCCTTGGGGGGCGGCTACACCTTC.

This chain connects TRBV7-9 to TRBJ1-1, with 10 positions matching TRBD1. The trim removed 5 bases at V and 5 bases at J, leaving 8 bases unmatched. The CDR3 contains 15 residues. Germline V gene lookup returns CDR1 SEHNR and CDR2 FQNEAQ (reference sequence). The CDR3 nucleotides read TGTGCCAGCAGCCAATCCGGGACAGGGGTAACTGAAGCTTTCTTT. Residues: CASSQSGTGVTEAFF. Full variable domain (rest looked up from reference TRBV7-9 and TRBJ1-1): DTGVSQNPRHKITKRGQNVTFRCDPISEHNRLYWYRQTLGQGPEFLTYFQNEAQLEKSRLLSDRFSAERPKGSFSTLEIQRTEQGDSAMYLCASSQSGTGVTEAFFGQGTRLTVV.

The rearrangement uses TRBV6-6 and TRBJ1-5; 9 bases are a match to TRBD1. The CDR3 has 15 residues. V was pared by 5 bases and J by 5 bases, with 7 bases of the junction left unmatched. Germline CDR1 reads MNHNY; CDR2 reads SVGAGI (reference sequence). CDR3 coding DNA: TGTGCCAGCAGTGCAGGGACAGGGTGGGATCAGCCCCAGCATTTT. As protein: CASSAGTGWDQPQHF.

This chain joins TRBV30 and TRBJ2-1, with a possible D match to TRBD2 (5 bases). This CDR3 is 14 amino acids long. Germline V CDR1 and CDR2: GTSNPN, SVGIG (reference sequence). Trimming left V 0 bases short and J 7 bases short, with 13 bases between. Here the CDR3 reads CAWSVRSGWNEQFF. DNA of the CDR3: TGTGCCTGGAGTGTACGGTCGGGGTGGAATGAGCAGTTCTTC.

The chain has TRBV18 and TRBJ1-6; D call uncertain. Germline V lookup: CDR1 KGHSH, CDR2 LQKENI. The germline V and J ends were trimmed by 3 bases and 7 bases, with 13 bases remaining between them. The CDR3 runs to 15 residues. CDR3 region: CASSPSSLGNSPLHF. Here the CDR3 DNA reads TGTGCCAGCTCACCGTCCAGCCTTGGGAATTCACCCCTCCACTTT.

The V call is TRBV4-3, the J call TRBJ1-2; D may be TRBD1 (5 bases). The CDR3 covers 15 residues. V lost 1 base to trimming and J lost 4 bases, with 13 bases between them. CDR1 is LGHNA, CDR2 YSLEER, per germline. The chain's CDR3 is CASSQGVGAGYGYTF. The CDR3 nucleotides are TGCGCCAGCAGCCAAGGGGTCGGGGCGGGCTATGGCTACACCTTC.

V and J are TRBV9 and TRBJ2-7, with 7 bases lining up with TRBD2. The CDR3 runs to 14 residues. From germline, CDR1 is SGDLS and CDR2 YYNGEE. V dropped 7 bases and J dropped 2; count of bases not matched to a gene: 9. CDR3 residues: CASGLRAGAYEQYF. For the CDR3, the DNA is TGTGCCAGCGGACTTCGGGCGGGAGCCTACGAGCAGTACTTC.

This sequence joins TRBV5-6 and TRBJ1-5, with a possible D match to TRBD1 (5 bases). V lost 3 bases and J 0 bases, leaving 16 bases between the germline ends. Germline CDR1 SGHDT, CDR2 YYEEEE. The CDR3 loop spans 17 amino acids. The CDR3 DNA is TGTGCCAGCAGCTCGGGACGGTCGCTCTATAGCAATCAGCCCCAGCATTTT. Translated: CASSSGRSLYSNQPQHF.

This clone was seen just once. The chain couples TRBV11-2 to TRBJ2-7; D is unresolved. V was shortened by 3 bases and J by 6 bases, with 9 bases between the two germline ends. CDR1 is SGHAT, CDR2 FQNNGV, per germline. This CDR3 is built from 12 residues. The DNA for the CDR3 is TGTGCCAGCAGCTTTGGAGTCTCCGAGCAGTACTTC. Its translation: CASSFGVSEQYF. Supplemented by reference TRBV11-2 and TRBJ2-7, the full variable domain reads EAGVAQSPRYKIIEKRQSVAFWCNPISGHATLYWYQQILGQGPKLLIQFQNNGVVDDSQLPKDRFSAERLKGVDSTLKIQPAKLEDSAVYLCASSFGVSEQYFGPGTRLTVT.

This chain uses TRBV19 with TRBJ1-2; weak D call: TRBD1 (6 bases). V was clipped by 4 bases and J by 2 bases, with 11 bases between them. Germline V CDR1 and CDR2: LNHDA, SQIVND (reference sequence). The CDR3 runs 14 residues. The CDR3 is CASSTLQGNYGYTF. The CDR3 DNA reads TGTGCCAGTAGTACGTTACAGGGCAACTATGGCTACACCTTC. Complete variable domain (other parts from reference TRBV19 and TRBJ1-2): DGGITQSPKYLFRKEGQNVTLSCEQNLNHDAMYWYRQDPGQGLRLIYYSQIVNDFQKGDIAEGYSVSREKKESFPLTVTSAQKNPTAFYLCASSTLQGNYGYTFGSGTRLTVV.

CDR3 amino acids: CASSYPGSRSYEQYF. CDR3 DNA sequence: TGTGCCAGCAGCTATCCCGGTTCACGCTCCTACGAGCAGTACTTC. This chain links TRBV7-2 with TRBJ2-7; D uncertain. Germline CDR1 is SGHTA and CDR2 is FQGNSA. V gave up 4 bases and J gave up 0 bases, with 13 bases separating them. The CDR3 extends over 15 amino acids.

This chain connects TRBV19 to TRBJ1-3; D remains unclear. Germline V lookup: CDR1 LNHDA, CDR2 SQIVND (reference sequence). The CDR3 consists of 16 residues. Trimming took off 0 bases at V and 2 bases at J, with 11 bases between the two ends. The CDR3 here is CASSIDRNTAGNTIYF. CDR3 nucleotides: TGTGCCAGTAGTATAGATCGGAACACAGCTGGAAACACCATATATTTT.

Only one count was recorded for this clone. The chain joins TRBV18 to TRBJ2-7; D is ambiguous. The V gene's germline CDR1 is KGHSH and CDR2 LQKENI. The length of the CDR3 is 12 residues. V shed 8 bases and J shed 6 bases, with 14 bases lying between them. In nucleotides, the CDR3 is TGTGCCAGCCGACGAGATGAGGTCGAGCAGTACTTC. Protein product: CASRRDEVEQYF.

On this clone: The same CDR3 can be traced to other DNA sequences in this sample. The chain combines TRBV28 with TRBJ2-7, with D maybe TRBD2 (5 bases). The CDR3 is made up of 12 amino acids. Deletions cut 3 bases from V and 4 bases from J, with 7 bases between. Germline V CDR1 and CDR2: MDHEN, SYDVKM. Here the CDR3 reads CASSLGSYEQYF. CDR3 DNA sequence: TGTGCCAGCAGTTTGGGGAGTTACGAGCAGTACTTC.

This sequence joins TRBV4-3 and TRBJ2-2; TRBD2 agrees at 11 bases. CDR1 is LGHNA and CDR2 is YSLEER in the germline V gene. V shed 0 bases and J 7 bases; nucleotides not matched to a gene: 4. CDR3 length equals 16 residues. The CDR3 sequence is CASSQEPGTSGGELFF. CDR3 bases: TGCGCCAGCAGCCAAGAACCTGGGACTAGCGGCGGGGAGCTGTTTTTT.